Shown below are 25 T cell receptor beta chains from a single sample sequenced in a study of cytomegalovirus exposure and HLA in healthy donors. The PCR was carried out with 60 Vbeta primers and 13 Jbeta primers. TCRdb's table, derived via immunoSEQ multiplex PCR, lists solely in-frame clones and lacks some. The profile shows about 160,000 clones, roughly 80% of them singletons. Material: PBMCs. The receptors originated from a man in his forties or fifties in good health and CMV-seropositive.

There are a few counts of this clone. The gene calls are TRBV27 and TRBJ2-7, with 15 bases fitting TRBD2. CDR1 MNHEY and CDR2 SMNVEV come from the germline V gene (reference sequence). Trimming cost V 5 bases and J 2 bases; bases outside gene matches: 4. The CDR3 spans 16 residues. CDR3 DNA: TGTGCCAGCAGTCCAGGGACTAGCGGGGGGACCTACGAGCAGTACTTC. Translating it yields CASSPGTSGGTYEQYF.

CDR3 sequence (DNA): TGCGCCAGCAGCTTGGGCCAGTTGCCTTTAGATACGCAGTATTTT. Amino acid sequence: CASSLGQLPLDTQYF. The chain has TRBV5-1 and TRBJ2-3; D gene ambiguous. Per germline, CDR1 SGHRS and CDR2 YFSETQ. Trimming cost V 0 bases and J 5 bases, with 13 bases left between them. This CDR3 contains 15 residues. Complete variable domain (other parts from reference TRBV5-1 and TRBJ2-3): KAGVTQTPRYLIKTRGQQVTLSCSPISGHRSVSWYQQTPGQGLQFLFEYFSETQRNKGNFPGRFSGRQFSNSRSEMNVSTLELGDSALYLCASSLGQLPLDTQYFGPGTRLTVL.

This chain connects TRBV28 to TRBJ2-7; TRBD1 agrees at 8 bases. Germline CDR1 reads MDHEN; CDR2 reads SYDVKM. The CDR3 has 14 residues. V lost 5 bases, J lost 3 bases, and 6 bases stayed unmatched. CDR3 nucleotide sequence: TGTGCCAGCAGTGGGGACAGGAGAAGCTACGAGCAGTACTTC. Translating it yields CASSGDRRSYEQYF.

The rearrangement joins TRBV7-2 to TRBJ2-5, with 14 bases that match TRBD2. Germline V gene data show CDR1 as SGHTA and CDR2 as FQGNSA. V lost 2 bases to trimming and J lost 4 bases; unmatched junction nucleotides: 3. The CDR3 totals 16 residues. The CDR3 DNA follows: TGTGCCAGCAGCTTATCGACTAGCGGGGGGGGAGAGACCCAGTACTTC. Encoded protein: CASSLSTSGGGETQYF. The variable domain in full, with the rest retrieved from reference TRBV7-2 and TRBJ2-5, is GAGVSQSPSNKVTEKGKDVELRCDPISGHTALYWYRQSLGQGLEFLIYFQGNSAPDKSGLPSDRFSAERTGGSVSTLTIQRTQQEDSAVYLCASSLSTSGGGETQYFGPGTRLLVL.

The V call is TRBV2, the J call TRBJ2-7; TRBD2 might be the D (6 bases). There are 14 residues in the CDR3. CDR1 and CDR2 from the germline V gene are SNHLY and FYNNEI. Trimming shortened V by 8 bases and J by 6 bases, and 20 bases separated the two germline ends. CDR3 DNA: TGTGCCAGCGGGAGTGGTGTGCGGGGTGGCGAGCAGTACTTC. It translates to CASGSGVRGGEQYF.

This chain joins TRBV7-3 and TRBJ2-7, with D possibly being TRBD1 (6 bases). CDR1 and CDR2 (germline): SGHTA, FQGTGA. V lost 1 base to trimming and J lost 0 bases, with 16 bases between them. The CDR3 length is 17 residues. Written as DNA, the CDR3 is TGTGCCAGCAGCTTAATTGGCGCAGGGGCCATCTCCTACGAGCAGTACTTC. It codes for CASSLIGAGAISYEQYF.

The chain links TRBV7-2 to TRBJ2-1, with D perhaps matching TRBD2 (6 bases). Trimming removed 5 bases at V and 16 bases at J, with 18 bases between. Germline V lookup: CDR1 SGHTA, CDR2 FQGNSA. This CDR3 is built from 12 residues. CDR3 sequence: CASSPGTGVSFF. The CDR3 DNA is TGTGCCAGCAGCCCCGGAACGGGGGTAAGTTTCTTC.

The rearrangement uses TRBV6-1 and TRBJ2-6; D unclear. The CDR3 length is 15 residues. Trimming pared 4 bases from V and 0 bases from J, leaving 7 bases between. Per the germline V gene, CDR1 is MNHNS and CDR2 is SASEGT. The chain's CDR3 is CASSGHSSGANVLTF. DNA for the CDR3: TGTGCCAGCAGTGGACACAGCTCTGGGGCCAACGTCCTGACTTTC.

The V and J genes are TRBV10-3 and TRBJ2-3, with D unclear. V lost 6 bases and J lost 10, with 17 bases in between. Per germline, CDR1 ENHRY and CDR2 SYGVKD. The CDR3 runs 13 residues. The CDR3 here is CAISDSDPSAQYF. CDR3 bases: TGTGCCATCAGCGACTCAGACCCGAGTGCGCAGTATTTT.

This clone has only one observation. The chain's CDR3 is CASSLDFPAHCTF. The CDR3 region has the DNA TGTGCCAGCAGCTTAGACTTTCCTGCCCACTGCACCTTC. The V gene is TRBV7-2, the J gene TRBJ1-2; D ambiguous. Germline V CDR1 and CDR2: SGHTA, FQGNSA. The CDR3 extends over 13 amino acids. V lost 1 base and J 13 bases, leaving 16 bases between the germline ends.

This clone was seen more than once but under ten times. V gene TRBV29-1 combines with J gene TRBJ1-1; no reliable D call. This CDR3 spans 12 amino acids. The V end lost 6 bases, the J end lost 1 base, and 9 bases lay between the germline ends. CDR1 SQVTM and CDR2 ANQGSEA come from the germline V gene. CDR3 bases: TGCAGCGTCCAGCGGGGGAACACTGAAGCTTTCTTT. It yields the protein CSVQRGNTEAFF. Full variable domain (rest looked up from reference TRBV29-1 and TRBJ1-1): SAVISQKPSRDICQRGTSLTIQCQVDSQVTMMFWYRQQPGQSLTLIATANQGSEATYESGFVIDKFPISRPNLTFSTLTVSNMSPEDSSIYLCSVQRGNTEAFFGQGTRLTVV.

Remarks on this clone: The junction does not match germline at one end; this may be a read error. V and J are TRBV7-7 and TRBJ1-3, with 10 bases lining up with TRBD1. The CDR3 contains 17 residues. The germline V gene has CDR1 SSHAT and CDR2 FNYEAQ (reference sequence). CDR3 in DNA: TGTGCTAGCAGCGCCGGGACAGGGGTTGCATCAGGAAACACCATATATTTT. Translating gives CASSAGTGVASGNTIYF.

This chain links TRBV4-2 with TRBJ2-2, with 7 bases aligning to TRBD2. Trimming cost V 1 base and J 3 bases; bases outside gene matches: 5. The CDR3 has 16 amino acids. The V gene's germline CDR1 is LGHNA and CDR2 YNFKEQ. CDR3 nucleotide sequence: TGTGCCAGCAGCCAAGGGTACGGGGGGTACACCGGGGAGCTGTTTTTT. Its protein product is CASSQGYGGYTGELFF.

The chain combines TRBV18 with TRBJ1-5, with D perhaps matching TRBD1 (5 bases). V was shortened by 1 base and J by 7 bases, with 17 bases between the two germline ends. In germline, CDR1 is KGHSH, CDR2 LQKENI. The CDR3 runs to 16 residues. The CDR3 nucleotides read TGTGCCAGCTCACCACTTGGTGGGCAGGGCGGCCAGCCCCAGCATTTT. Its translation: CASSPLGGQGGQPQHF.

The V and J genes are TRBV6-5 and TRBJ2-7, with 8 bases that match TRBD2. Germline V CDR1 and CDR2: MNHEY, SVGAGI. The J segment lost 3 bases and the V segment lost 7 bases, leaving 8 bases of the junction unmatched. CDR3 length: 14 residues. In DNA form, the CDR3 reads TGTGCCAGCACAGAACGGGGGGGCGTCTACGAGCAGTACTTC. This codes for CASTERGGVYEQYF.

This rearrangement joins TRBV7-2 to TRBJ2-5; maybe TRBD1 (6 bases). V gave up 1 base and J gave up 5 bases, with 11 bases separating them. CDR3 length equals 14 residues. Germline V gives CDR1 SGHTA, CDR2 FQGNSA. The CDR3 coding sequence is TGTGCCAGCAGCTTAGTTGGGGGCTGGGAGACCCAGTACTTC. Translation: CASSLVGGWETQYF.

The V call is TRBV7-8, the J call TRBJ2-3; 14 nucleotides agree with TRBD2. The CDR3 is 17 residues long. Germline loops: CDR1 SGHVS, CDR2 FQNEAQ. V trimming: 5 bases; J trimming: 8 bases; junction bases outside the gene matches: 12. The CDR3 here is CASSPGTSGGRRGTQYF. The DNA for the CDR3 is TGTGCCAGCAGCCCCGGGACTAGCGGGGGCCGACGGGGTACGCAGTATTTT. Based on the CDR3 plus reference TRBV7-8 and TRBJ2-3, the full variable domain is GAGVSQSPRYKVAKRGQDVALRCDPISGHVSLFWYQQALGQGPEFLTYFQNEAQLDKSGLPSDRFFAERPEGSVSTLKIQRTQQEDSAVYLCASSPGTSGGRRGTQYFGPGTRLTVL.

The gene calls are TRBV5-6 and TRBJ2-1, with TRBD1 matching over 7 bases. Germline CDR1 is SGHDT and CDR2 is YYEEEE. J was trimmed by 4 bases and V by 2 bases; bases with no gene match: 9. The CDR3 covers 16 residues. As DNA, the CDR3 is TGTGCCAGCAGCTTAATGGGGACAGCCTATTACAATGAGCAGTTCTTC. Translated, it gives CASSLMGTAYYNEQFF.

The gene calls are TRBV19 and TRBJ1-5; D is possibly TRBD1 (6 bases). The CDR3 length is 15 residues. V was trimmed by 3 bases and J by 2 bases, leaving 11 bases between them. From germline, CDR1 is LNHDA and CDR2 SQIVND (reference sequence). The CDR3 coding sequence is TGTGCCAGTAGTATGGGGAGGGGGGGCAATCAGCCCCAGCATTTT. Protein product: CASSMGRGGNQPQHF.

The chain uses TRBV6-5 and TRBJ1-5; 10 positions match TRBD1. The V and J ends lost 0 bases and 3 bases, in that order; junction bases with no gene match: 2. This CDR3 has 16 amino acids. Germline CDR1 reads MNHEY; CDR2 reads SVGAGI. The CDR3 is CASSYSGTGVNQPQHF. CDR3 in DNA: TGTGCCAGCAGTTACTCCGGGACAGGGGTCAATCAGCCCCAGCATTTT.

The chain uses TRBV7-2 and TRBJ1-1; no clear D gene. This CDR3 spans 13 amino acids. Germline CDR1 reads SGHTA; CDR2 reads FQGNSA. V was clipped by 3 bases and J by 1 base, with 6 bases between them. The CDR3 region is CASSLSRNTEAFF. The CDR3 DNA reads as TGTGCCAGCAGCTTGTCCCGGAACACTGAAGCTTTCTTT.

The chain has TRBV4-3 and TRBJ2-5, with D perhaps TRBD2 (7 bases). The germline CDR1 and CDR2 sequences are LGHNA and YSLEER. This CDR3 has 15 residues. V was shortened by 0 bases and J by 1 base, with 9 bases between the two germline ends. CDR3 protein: CASSQERGGQETQYF. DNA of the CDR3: TGCGCCAGCAGCCAAGAAAGGGGGGGCCAAGAGACCCAGTACTTC.

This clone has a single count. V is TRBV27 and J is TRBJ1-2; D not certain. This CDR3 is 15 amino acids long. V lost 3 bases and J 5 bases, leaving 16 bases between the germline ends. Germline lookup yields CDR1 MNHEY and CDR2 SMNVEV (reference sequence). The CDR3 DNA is TGTGCCAGCAGTTTTCGAGGAGCCGATATTTATGGCTACACCTTC. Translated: CASSFRGADIYGYTF.

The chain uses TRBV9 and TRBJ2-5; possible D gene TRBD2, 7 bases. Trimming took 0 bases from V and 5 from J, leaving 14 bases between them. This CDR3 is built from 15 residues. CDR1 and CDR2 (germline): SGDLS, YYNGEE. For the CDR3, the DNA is TGTGCCAGCAGCGTAGAAGGGGGGGGGCGGGAGACCCAGTACTTC. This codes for CASSVEGGGRETQYF.

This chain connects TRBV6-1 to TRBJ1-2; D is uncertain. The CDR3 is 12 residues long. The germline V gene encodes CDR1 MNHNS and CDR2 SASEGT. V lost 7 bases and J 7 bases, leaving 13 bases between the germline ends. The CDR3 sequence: CASKRRNGGYTF. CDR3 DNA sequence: TGTGCCAGCAAACGGAGGAATGGTGGCTACACCTTC.